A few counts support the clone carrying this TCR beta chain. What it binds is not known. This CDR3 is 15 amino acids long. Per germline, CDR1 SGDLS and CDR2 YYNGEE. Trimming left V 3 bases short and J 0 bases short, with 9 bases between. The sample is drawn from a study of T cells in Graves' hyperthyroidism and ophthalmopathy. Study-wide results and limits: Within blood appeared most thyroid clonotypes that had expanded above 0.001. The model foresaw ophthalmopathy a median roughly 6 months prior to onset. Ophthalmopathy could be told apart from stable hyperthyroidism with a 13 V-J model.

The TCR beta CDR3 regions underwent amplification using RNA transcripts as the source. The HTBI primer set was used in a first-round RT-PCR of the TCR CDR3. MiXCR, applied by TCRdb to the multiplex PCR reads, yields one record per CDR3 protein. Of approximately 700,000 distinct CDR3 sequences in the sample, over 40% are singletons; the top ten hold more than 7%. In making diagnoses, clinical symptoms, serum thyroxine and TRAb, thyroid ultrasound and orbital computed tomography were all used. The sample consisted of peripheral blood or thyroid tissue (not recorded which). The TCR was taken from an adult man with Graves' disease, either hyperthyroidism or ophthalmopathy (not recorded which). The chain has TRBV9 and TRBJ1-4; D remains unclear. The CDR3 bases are TGTGCCAGCAGCGCCCATGGGTCAACTAATGAAAAACTGTTTTTT. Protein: CASSAHGSTNEKLFF.